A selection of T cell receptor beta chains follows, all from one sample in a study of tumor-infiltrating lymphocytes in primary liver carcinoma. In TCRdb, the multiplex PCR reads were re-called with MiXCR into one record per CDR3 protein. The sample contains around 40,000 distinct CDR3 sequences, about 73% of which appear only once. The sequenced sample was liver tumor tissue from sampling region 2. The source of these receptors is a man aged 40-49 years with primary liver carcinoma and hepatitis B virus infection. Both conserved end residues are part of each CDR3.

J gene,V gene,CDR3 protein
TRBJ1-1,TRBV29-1,CSVRWDATEAIF
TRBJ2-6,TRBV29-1,CSVEDISQNTGTNVLTF
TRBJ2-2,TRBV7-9,CASSLVLKGWTGELSF
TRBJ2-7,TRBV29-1,CSLDADRGEQYF
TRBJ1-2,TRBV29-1,CSSRTGTDGYTF
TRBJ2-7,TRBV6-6,CAKSTKDEQYF
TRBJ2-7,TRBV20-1,CSARVPSTQEQYF
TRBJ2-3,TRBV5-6,CAGRLGGGSSTDTQYF
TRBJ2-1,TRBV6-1,CASVEPQGNEQFF
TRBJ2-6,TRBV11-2,CASSVGGDRDISLSGADVLTF
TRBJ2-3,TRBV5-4,CASSLASRTDTQYF
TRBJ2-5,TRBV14,CVGSPTLGRETQYF
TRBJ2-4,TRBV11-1,CTSSIPGTSGTKNIQYF
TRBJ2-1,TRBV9,CASSPRTNYNEQFF
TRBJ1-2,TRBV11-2,CASSRSSGTGVPGDGYTF
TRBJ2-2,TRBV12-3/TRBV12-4,CANTLTSGNTGELFF
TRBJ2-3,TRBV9,CTSSVGAGASGTDTQYF
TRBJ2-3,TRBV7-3,CVSSLGAFSTDTQFF
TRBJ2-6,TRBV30,CPLLSRANLLTF
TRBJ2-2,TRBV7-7,CASSPGAGELFF
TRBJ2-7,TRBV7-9,CTSSLSADEQYF
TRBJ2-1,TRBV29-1,CSTQAWGATNEQFF
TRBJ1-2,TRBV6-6,CASGGVRDRLNYGCTF
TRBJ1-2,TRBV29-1,CSVEAEDGVHGYTF
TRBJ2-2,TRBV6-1,CASSEGWWLAGELFF
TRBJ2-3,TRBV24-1,CATSRTTDTQYF
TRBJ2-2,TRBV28,CASSFGGDTGELFF
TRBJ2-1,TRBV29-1,CTVELAGGFYNEQFF
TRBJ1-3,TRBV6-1,CTSSSLTGAGNTIYF
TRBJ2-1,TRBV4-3,CASSQDPGLRDLFF
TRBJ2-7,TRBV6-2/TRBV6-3,CASSIFSYEQYF
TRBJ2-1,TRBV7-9,CVSSLEGSRSEQFF
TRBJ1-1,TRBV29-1,CSVAPGWGMNTEAFF
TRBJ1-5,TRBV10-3,CAISGSTGQPQLF
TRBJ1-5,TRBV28,CASRSTGDSQPQHF
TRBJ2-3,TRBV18,CATLGTDTQYF
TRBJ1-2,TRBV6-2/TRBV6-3,CASNAWTVYGYTF
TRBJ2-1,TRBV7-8,CVSSYLAGGSHNEQFF
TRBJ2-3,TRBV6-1,CASKLSTNTQYF
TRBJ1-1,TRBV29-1,CRVRAGWGMNAEAFF
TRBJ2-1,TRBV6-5,CISRSGGEQFF
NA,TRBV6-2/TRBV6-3,CASSFGTPEKEWGQFF
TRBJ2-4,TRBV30,CAWSVLGTGTIQYF
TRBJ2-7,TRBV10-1,CASSVGSYYEQYF
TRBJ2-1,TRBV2,CASSGPRGIDNEQFF